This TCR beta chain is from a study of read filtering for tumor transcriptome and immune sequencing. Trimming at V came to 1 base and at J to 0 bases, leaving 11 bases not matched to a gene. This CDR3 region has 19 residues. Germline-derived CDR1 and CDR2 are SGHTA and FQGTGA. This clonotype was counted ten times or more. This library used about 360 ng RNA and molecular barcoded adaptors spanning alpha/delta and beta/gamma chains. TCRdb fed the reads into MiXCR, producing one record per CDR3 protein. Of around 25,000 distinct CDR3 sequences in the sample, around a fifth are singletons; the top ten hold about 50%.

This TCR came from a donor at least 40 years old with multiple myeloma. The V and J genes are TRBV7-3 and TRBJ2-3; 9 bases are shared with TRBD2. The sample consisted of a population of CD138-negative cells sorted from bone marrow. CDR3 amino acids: CASSLRGRLAETSTDTQYF. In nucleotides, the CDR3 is TGTGCCAGCAGCTTAAGGGGGCGACTAGCGGAAACTAGCACAGATACGCAGTATTTT.